The TCR beta chain under discussion was sequenced for a study of T cell repertoires in cytomegalovirus infection. Study results and caveats: Within the response measured ex vivo, HLA-C-restricted CMV-specific TCR beta clonotypes were dominant.

J gave up 1 base and V 9 bases, and 12 bases lay outside the gene matches. The CDR3 is 16 residues long. CDR1 and CDR2 (germline): SGHTA, FQGTGA. TCRdb fed the reads into MiXCR, producing one record per CDR3 protein. The sample consists of about 770,000 distinct CDR3 sequences, 25% to 30% of them appearing once. Comment on this clonotype: Its target is unknown.

This specimen was cultured CD8+ T cells from PBMCs, taken from culture after CMV antigen stimulation. The chain uses TRBV7-3 and TRBJ2-1; 7 positions match TRBD2. The origin of this receptor is a human donor in good health (CMV status not recorded). Some clones in this sample may be carry-over from other donors' samples. The CDR3 region is CARTGAGLKSYNEQFF. DNA of the CDR3: TGTGCCAGGACCGGGGCGGGACTAAAATCCTACAATGAGCAGTTCTTC.